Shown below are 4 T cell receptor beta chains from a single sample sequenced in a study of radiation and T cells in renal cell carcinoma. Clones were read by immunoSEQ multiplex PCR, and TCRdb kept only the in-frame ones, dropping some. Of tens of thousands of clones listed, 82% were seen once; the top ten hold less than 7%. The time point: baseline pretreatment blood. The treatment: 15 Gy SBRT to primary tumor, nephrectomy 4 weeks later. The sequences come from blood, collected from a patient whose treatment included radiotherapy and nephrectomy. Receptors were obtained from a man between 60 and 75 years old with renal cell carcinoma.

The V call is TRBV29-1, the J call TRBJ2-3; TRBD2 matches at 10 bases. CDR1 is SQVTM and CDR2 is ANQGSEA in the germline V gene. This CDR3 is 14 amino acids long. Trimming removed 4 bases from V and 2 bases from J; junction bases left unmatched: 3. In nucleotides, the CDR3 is TGCAGCGTTGGGACTAGCGGCTTCACAGATACGCAGTATTTT. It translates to CSVGTSGFTDTQYF.

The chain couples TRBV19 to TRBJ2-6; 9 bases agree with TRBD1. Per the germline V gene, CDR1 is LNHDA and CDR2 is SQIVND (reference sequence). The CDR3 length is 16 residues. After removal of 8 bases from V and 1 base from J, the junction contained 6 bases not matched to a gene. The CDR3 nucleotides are TGTGCCAGTCGCACAGGGGGCGTTTCTGGGGCCAACGTCCTGACTTTC. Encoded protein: CASRTGGVSGANVLTF.

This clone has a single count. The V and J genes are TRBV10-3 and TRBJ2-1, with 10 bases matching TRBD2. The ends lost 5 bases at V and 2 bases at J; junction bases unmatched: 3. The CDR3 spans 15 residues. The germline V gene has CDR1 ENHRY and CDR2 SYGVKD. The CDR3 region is CAISQSGRAYNEQFF. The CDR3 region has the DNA TGTGCCATCAGTCAGAGCGGGAGGGCCTACAATGAGCAGTTCTTC.

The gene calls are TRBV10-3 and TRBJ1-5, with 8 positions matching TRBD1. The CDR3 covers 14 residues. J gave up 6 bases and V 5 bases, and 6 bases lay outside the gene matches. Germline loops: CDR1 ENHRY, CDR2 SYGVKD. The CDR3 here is CAISTDRGSQPQHF. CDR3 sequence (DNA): TGTGCCATCAGTACTGACAGGGGAAGTCAGCCCCAGCATTTT.